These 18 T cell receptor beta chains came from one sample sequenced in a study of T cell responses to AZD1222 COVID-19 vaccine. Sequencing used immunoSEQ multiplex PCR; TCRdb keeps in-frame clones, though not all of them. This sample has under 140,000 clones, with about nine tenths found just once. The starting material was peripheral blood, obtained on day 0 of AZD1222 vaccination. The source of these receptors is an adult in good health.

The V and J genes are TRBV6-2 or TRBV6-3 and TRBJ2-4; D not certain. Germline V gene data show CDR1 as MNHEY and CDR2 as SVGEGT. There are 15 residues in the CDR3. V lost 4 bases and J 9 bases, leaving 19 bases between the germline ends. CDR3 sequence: CASSFPGQVRPIQYF. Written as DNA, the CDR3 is TGTGCCAGCAGTTTCCCGGGCCAAGTTCGCCCCATTCAGTACTTC.

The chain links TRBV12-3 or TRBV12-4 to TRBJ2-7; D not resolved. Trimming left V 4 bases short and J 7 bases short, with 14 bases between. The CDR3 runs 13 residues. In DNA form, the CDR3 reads TGTGCCAGCAGTTCATTAAGGGCTCAGGAGCAGTACTTC. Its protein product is CASSSLRAQEQYF.

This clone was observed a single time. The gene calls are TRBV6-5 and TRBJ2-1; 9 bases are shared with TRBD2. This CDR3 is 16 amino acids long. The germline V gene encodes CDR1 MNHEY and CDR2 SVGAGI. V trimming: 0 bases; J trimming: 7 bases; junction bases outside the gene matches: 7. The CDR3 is CASSYSRAGGSNEQFF. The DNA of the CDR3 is TGTGCCAGCAGTTACTCTAGAGCGGGGGGCTCTAATGAGCAGTTCTTC.

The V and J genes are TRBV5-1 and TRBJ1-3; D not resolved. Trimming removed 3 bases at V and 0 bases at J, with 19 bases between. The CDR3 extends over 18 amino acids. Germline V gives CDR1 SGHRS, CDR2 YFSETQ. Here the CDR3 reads CASSSSPTRGDSGNTIYF. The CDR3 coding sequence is TGCGCCAGCAGCTCAAGCCCGACACGGGGAGACTCTGGAAACACCATATATTTT.

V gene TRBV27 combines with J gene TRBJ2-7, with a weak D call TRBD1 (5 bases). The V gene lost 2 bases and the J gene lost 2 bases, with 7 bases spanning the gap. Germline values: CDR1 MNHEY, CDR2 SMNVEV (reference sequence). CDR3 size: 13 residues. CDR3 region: CASSLGHPYEQYF. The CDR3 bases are TGTGCCAGCAGTTTAGGACACCCCTACGAGCAGTACTTC.

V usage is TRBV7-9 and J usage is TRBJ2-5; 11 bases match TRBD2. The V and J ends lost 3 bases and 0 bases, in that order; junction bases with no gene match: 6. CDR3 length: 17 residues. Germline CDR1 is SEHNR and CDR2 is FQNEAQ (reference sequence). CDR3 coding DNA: TGTGCCAGCAGCTTCCTAGCGGGGGGCCTGTACCAAGAGACCCAGTACTTC. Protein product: CASSFLAGGLYQETQYF.

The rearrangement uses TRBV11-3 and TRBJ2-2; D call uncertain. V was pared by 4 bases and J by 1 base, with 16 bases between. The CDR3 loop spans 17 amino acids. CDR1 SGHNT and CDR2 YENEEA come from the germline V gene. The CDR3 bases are TGTGCCAGCAGCTCACCCATCATGGGATGGAACACCGGGGAGCTGTTTTTT. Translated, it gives CASSSPIMGWNTGELFF.

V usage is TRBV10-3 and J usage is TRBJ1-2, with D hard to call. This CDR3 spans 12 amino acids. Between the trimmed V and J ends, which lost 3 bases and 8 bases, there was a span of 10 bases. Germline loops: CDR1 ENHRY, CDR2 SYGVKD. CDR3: CAISDSSWGYTF. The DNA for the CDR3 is TGTGCCATCAGTGATTCGTCCTGGGGCTACACCTTC.

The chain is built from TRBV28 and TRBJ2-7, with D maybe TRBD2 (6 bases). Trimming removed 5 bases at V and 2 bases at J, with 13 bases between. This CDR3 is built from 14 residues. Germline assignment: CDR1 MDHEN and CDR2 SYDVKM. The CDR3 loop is CASSGTLSPYEQYF. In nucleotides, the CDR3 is TGTGCCAGCAGTGGGACTCTTTCACCCTACGAGCAGTACTTC.

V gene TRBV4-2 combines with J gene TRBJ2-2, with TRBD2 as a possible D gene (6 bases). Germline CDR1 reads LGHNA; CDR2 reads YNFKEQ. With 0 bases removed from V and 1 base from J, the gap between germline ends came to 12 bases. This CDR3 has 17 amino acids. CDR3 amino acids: CASSQEVVAVNTGELFF. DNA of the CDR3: TGTGCCAGCAGCCAAGAAGTGGTAGCGGTGAACACCGGGGAGCTGTTTTTT.

As DNA, the CDR3 is TGTGCCAGCAGTCTCAGGCCCATGAACACTGAAGCTTTCTTT. Residues: CASSLRPMNTEAFF. V is TRBV3-1 (or the pseudogene TRBV3-2) and J is TRBJ1-1; D remains unclear. Germline loops: CDR1 LGHDT, CDR2 YNNKEL (reference sequence). Trimming cost V 6 bases and J 0 bases, with 11 bases left between them. The CDR3 covers 14 residues.

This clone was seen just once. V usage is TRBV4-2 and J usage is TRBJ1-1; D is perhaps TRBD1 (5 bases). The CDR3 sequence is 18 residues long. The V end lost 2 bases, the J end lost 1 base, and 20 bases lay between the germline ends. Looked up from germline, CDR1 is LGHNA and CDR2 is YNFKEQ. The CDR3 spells CASSQTPHPGQENTEAFF. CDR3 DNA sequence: TGTGCCAGCAGCCAAACTCCCCACCCGGGGCAGGAGAACACTGAAGCTTTCTTT.

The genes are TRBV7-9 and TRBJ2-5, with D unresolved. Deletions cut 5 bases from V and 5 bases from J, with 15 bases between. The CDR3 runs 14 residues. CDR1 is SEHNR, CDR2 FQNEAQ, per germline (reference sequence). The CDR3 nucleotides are TGTGCCAGCAGCCAGACGGGTCTAGGGGAGACCCAGTACTTC. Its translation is CASSQTGLGETQYF.

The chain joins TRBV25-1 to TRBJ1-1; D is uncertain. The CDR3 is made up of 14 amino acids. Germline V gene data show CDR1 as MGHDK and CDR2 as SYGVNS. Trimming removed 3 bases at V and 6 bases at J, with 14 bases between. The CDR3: CASSDHLNSAEAFF. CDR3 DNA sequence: TGTGCCAGCAGTGACCACCTAAATAGCGCTGAAGCTTTCTTT.

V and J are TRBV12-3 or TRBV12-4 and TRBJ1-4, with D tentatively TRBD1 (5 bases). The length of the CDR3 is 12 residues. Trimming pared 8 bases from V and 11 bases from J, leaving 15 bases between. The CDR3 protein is CASRDALRKLFF. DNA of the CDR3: TGTGCCAGCCGGGACGCCCTGCGGAAACTGTTTTTT.

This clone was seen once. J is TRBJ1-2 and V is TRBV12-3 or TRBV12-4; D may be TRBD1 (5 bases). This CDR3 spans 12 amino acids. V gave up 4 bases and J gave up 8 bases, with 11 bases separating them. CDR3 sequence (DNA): TGTGCCAGCAGTTCGCAGGGTGGGGGCTACACCTTC. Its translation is CASSSQGGGYTF.

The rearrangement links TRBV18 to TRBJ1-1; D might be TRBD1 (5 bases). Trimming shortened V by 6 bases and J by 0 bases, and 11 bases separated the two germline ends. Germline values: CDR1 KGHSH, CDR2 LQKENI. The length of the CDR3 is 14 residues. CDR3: CASSQTAMNTEAFF. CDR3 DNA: TGTGCCAGCTCGCAGACAGCGATGAACACTGAAGCTTTCTTT.

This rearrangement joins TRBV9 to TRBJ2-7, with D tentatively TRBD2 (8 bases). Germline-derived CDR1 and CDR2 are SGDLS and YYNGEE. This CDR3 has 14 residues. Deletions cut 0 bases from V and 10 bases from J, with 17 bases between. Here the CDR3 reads CASSVGPGGGLQYF. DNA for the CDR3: TGTGCCAGCAGCGTAGGTCCGGGAGGGGGCCTACAGTACTTC.